A single sample is the source of the 18 T cell receptor beta chains below, sequenced in a study of post-analysis software for immune sequencing data. Study-level points and caveats: Elevated frequency relative to controls characterized several TRBV segments in patients, TRBV5-6, TRBV5-1 and TRBV20-1 among them.

cDNA libraries of TCR beta carried unique molecular identifiers. TCRdb re-analysed the PCR reads in MiXCR, keeping a single row per CDR3 protein. Among around 400,000 distinct CDR3 sequences listed, around 37% were seen once. These TCRs' antigens remain unknown. Sequences were obtained from blood. The receptors were sampled from a girl aged 5 to 17 with multiple sclerosis.

The chain joins TRBV11-2 to TRBJ2-4; D is ambiguous. CDR1 is SGHAT, CDR2 FQNNGV, per germline. The V and J ends lost 3 bases and 7 bases respectively, with 4 bases between them. The CDR3 loop spans 11 amino acids. The CDR3 sequence is CASSFLNIQYF. The CDR3 nucleotides read TGTGCCAGCAGCTTTCTCAACATTCAGTACTTC.

This clonotype was seen a few times. The chain links TRBV20-1 to TRBJ2-1; 9 nucleotides agree with TRBD2. Losses at the gene ends were 3 bases for V and 4 bases for J; bases not matched to a gene: 7. The CDR3 contains 15 residues. CDR1 and CDR2 (germline): DFQATT, SNEGSKA (reference sequence). The CDR3 loop reads CSAREAGGPYNEQFF. CDR3 coding DNA: TGCAGTGCTAGGGAAGCGGGGGGCCCGTACAATGAGCAGTTCTTC.

The chain couples TRBV28 to TRBJ1-2; D possibly corresponds to TRBD1 (6 bases). Germline assignment: CDR1 MDHEN and CDR2 SYDVKM. Deletions cut 5 bases from V and 6 bases from J, with 19 bases between. The CDR3 consists of 15 residues. Here the CDR3 reads CASSGQIQGGHGYTF. The CDR3 nucleotides are TGTGCCAGCAGTGGGCAAATACAGGGTGGCCATGGCTACACCTTC.

J is TRBJ1-2 and V is TRBV12-3 or TRBV12-4; D ambiguous. The CDR3 sequence is 13 residues long. Trimming cost V 6 bases and J 14 bases, with 22 bases left between them. The CDR3: CASRFAGEEGRTF. The CDR3 bases are TGTGCCAGCAGGTTCGCAGGAGAGGAGGGTAGGACCTTC.

CDR3 loop: CASSQLIGDAVEQFF. The DNA of the CDR3 is TGCGCCAGCAGCCAATTAATTGGTGATGCGGTTGAGCAGTTCTTC. V gene TRBV4-1 combines with J gene TRBJ2-1; no definite D call. Germline V lookup: CDR1 MGHRA, CDR2 YSYEKL. V gave up 2 bases and J gave up 9 bases, with 17 bases separating them. The CDR3 totals 15 residues.

This clonotype has only a few counts. The genes are TRBV12-3 or TRBV12-4 and TRBJ1-4; no reliable D call. There are 15 residues in the CDR3. Deletions cut 1 base from V and 4 bases from J, with 10 bases between. Written as DNA, the CDR3 is TGTGCCAGCAGTTTAGGGGCACTATTTAATGAAAAACTGTTTTTT. Translated, it gives CASSLGALFNEKLFF.

In its sample, this clonotype was seen once. The V call is TRBV27, the J call TRBJ1-2, with TRBD1 matching over 9 bases. Trimming took 4 bases from V and 7 from J; bases not matched to a gene: 4. This CDR3 region has 13 residues. CDR1 and CDR2 from the germline V gene are MNHEY and SMNVEV (reference sequence). CDR3 sequence: CASSYRGQSGYTF. The CDR3 DNA follows: TGTGCCAGCAGTTACAGGGGGCAAAGTGGCTACACCTTC.

This clonotype was found a few times. This chain connects TRBV7-2 to TRBJ2-5; no firm D call. Germline V gene sequence: CDR1 SGHTA, CDR2 FQGNSA. The CDR3 has 15 residues. Trimming took off 3 bases at V and 5 bases at J, with 16 bases between the two ends. The CDR3 is CASSFTAARQETQYF. In DNA, the CDR3 is TGTGCCAGCAGCTTTACGGCTGCCCGCCAGGAGACCCAGTACTTC.

The rearrangement links TRBV25-1 to TRBJ2-3; 8 bases fit TRBD2. V shed 2 bases and J 5 bases; nucleotides not matched to a gene: 9. CDR3 length equals 16 residues. CDR1 MGHDK and CDR2 SYGVNS come from the germline V gene. The CDR3 region is CASSEDRRGGQDTQYF. CDR3 coding DNA: TGTGCCAGCAGTGAAGATAGACGGGGGGGCCAAGATACGCAGTATTTT.

On this clonotype itself: Mismatch with germline at one junction end may stem from a read error. The chain is built from TRBV7-3 and TRBJ2-5, with 7 positions matching TRBD1. Germline V gene lookup returns CDR1 SGHTA and CDR2 FQGTGA. This CDR3 has 12 residues. CDR3: CASSFTGETLYF. The CDR3 bases are TGTGCCAGCAGCTTCACAGGGGAGACCCTGTACTTC.

This clonotype has only a few counts. The rearrangement uses TRBV27 and TRBJ1-5; the match to TRBD1 covers 8 bases. The germline V gene has CDR1 MNHEY and CDR2 SMNVEV (reference sequence). After removal of 3 bases from V and 6 bases from J, the junction contained 4 bases not matched to a gene. CDR3 length equals 14 residues. The CDR3, as DNA: TGTGCCAGCAGTTTTGCAGGGGGCGGTCAGCCCCAGCATTTT. Translated, it gives CASSFAGGGQPQHF.

V gene TRBV27 combines with J gene TRBJ1-4; D ambiguous. This CDR3 spans 13 amino acids. The V and J ends lost 0 bases and 8 bases respectively, with 7 bases between them. Germline V CDR1 and CDR2: MNHEY, SMNVEV (reference sequence). CDR3 sequence: CASSLSSREKLFF. DNA for the CDR3: TGTGCCAGCAGTTTATCTAGTCGGGAAAAACTGTTTTTT.

The chain combines TRBV11-2 with TRBJ2-4; 9 nucleotides agree with TRBD1. The DNA end is a closer match to TRBJ2-7, so the J assignment may be wrong. The CDR3 is made up of 15 amino acids. Germline assignment: CDR1 SGHAT and CDR2 FQNNGV. The CDR3 reads CASSRKGTGYGEQYF. DNA for the CDR3: TGTGCCAGCAGCCGCAAAGGGACAGGGTATGGCGAGCAGTACTTC.

This clonotype was detected ten times or more. J is TRBJ2-7 and V is TRBV15; 7 bases are shared with TRBD1. The CDR3 runs 16 residues. Germline lookup yields CDR1 LNHNV and CDR2 YYDKDF (reference sequence). The J segment lost 0 bases and the V segment lost 7 bases, leaving 12 bases of the junction unmatched. Here the CDR3 reads CATKSGQRGSSYEQYF. CDR3 in DNA: TGTGCCACCAAGTCGGGACAGAGGGGGAGCTCCTACGAGCAGTACTTC.

This sequence joins TRBV6-4 and TRBJ1-5; D remains ambiguous. The V end was cut by 7 bases, the J end by 3 bases, with 7 bases between. The CDR3 runs 12 residues. Germline CDR1 reads MRHNA; CDR2 reads SNTAGT. In DNA form, the CDR3 reads TGTGCCAGCATCAATGTCAATCAGCCCCAGCATTTT. This codes for CASINVNQPQHF.

The rearrangement uses TRBV3-1 and TRBJ1-5; D is unclear. CDR3 length equals 12 residues. Deletions cut 5 bases from V and 9 bases from J, with 11 bases between. CDR1 and CDR2 (germline): LGHDT, YNNKEL (reference sequence). CDR3 residues: CASSTESSPQHF. In DNA form, the CDR3 reads TGTGCCAGCAGCACAGAATCCTCGCCCCAGCATTTT.

This clonotype came up a few times. The chain recombines TRBV3-1 with TRBJ2-1; 8 bases map to TRBD2. Losses at the gene ends were 0 bases for V and 10 bases for J; bases not matched to a gene: 14. This CDR3 has 17 residues. Germline V CDR1 and CDR2: LGHDT, YNNKEL (reference sequence). The CDR3: CASSQEKQAGVAREQFF. In nucleotides, the CDR3 is TGTGCCAGCAGCCAAGAAAAACAAGCGGGGGTTGCTAGGGAGCAGTTCTTC.

The chain combines TRBV4-1 with TRBJ2-1; no firm D call. Germline CDR1 and CDR2: MGHRA and YSYEKL. The CDR3 extends over 13 amino acids. V was cut by 1 base and J by 9 bases, with 10 bases left in between. The CDR3 here is CASSQGIWSEQFF. The DNA of the CDR3 is TGCGCCAGCAGCCAAGGCATTTGGAGTGAGCAGTTCTTC.